These T cell receptor beta chains were read from a single sample in a study of T cell repertoires in cytomegalovirus infection. These receptors are not linked to any known antigen. TCRdb reprocessed the reads via MiXCR and lists one record per CDR3 protein. The data show 830,000 or so distinct CDR3 sequences, around a third seen once. Sequencing was performed on cultured CD8+ T cells from PBMCs, taken from culture after CMV antigen stimulation. The receptor source for this set is a human donor in good health (CMV status not recorded). Some clones in this sample may be carry-over from other donors' samples. Both conserved end residues are part of each CDR3. The order of the fields is J gene, V gene, D gene, clone size, CDR3 protein, CDR3 DNA. A D gene is named only where the DNA matches it firmly. For some rows the clone size is stated as once, few or many, or as a class when expanded; others skip it.

>TRBJ2-1|TRBV6-6|-|few
CASSLPSGSHIDEQFF
TGTGCCAGCAGTCTACCTTCCGGATCCCATATCGATGAGCAGTTCTTC
>TRBJ2-1|TRBV4-1|-|-
CASSQAPGDNEQFF
TGCGCCAGCAGCCAAGCCCCCGGGGACAATGAGCAGTTCTTC
>TRBJ2-2|TRBV29-1|-|-
CSGQITGELFF
TGCAGCGGCCAGATCACCGGGGAGCTGTTTTTT
>TRBJ2-6|TRBV6-5|-|-
CASSYGAGSWSGANVLTF
TGTGCCAGCAGTTACGGCGCAGGGAGTTGGTCTGGGGCCAACGTCCTGACTTTC
>TRBJ1-1|TRBV15|-|-
CATSRDRGTGNTEAFF
TGTGCCACCAGCAGAGATCGCGGCACGGGGAACACTGAAGCTTTCTTT
>TRBJ2-1|TRBV6-1|TRBD2|few
CASSPALADPYNEQFF
TGTGCCAGCAGCCCGGCACTAGCGGACCCCTACAATGAGCAGTTCTTC
>TRBJ2-1|TRBV7-6|TRBD1|many
CASSWGQGSSYNEQFF
TGTGCCAGCAGCTGGGGACAGGGGAGCTCCTACAATGAGCAGTTCTTC
>TRBJ2-5|TRBV6-2/TRBV6-3|TRBD2|few
CASSYAGGPSETQYF
TGTGCCAGCAGTTACGCGGGGGGGCCGTCAGAGACCCAGTACTTC
>TRBJ2-5|TRBV19|TRBD2|few
CASSGLSGGQETQYF
TGTGCCAGTAGTGGGTTGTCGGGAGGTCAAGAGACCCAGTACTTC
>TRBJ2-3|TRBV5-1|-|-
CASSFTIDSSTDTQYF
TGCGCCAGCAGCTTTACGATCGACTCTAGCACAGATACGCAGTATTTT
>TRBJ1-5|TRBV28|-|-
CASSSSRGGQPQHF
TGTGCCAGCAGTTCCTCAAGGGGAGGCCAGCCCCAGCATTTT
>TRBJ1-1|TRBV7-9|TRBD1|-
CASSWETGRRTEAFF
TGTGCCAGCAGCTGGGAGACAGGGAGGAGGACTGAAGCTTTCTTT
>TRBJ2-2|TRBV27|-|few
CASINGRGDPGELFF
TGTGCCAGCATAAATGGCAGGGGTGACCCCGGGGAGCTGTTTTTT
>TRBJ1-1|TRBV6-1|-|few
CASGSPGAEGTEAFF
TGTGCCAGCGGTAGTCCGGGTGCCGAAGGCACTGAAGCTTTCTTT
>TRBJ2-7|TRBV4-1|-|-
CASSQVTGTYEQYF
TGCGCCAGCAGCCAAGTAACAGGGACGTACGAGCAGTACTTC
>TRBJ2-7|TRBV19|-|few
CASIGGSYEQYF
TGTGCCAGTATTGGGGGGAGTTACGAGCAGTACTTC
>TRBJ2-3|TRBV4-1|-|-
CASSLRAPPSTDTQYF
TGCGCCAGCAGCCTACGAGCACCTCCTAGCACAGATACGCAGTATTTT
>TRBJ2-3|TRBV15|TRBD1|-
CATSRDLGQGSLQYF
TGTGCCACCAGCAGAGATTTGGGACAGGGAAGTCTGCAGTATTTT
>TRBJ2-3|TRBV27|TRBD1|-
CASRTSGRGLHTDTQYF
TGTGCCAGCAGAACTTCGGGCAGGGGGCTACACACAGATACGCAGTATTTT
>TRBJ2-1|TRBV9|TRBD2|few
CASSLTSGGRAYNEQFF
TGTGCCAGCAGTCTTACTAGCGGGGGTAGGGCCTACAATGAGCAGTTCTTC
>TRBJ1-4|TRBV6-6|TRBD1|few
CASTLEQGAGEKLFF
TGTGCCAGCACCCTAGAACAGGGGGCAGGTGAAAAACTGTTTTTT
>TRBJ1-5|TRBV7-6|-|many
CASSPGRLGPQHF
TGTGCCAGCAGCCCAGGCCGCCTAGGGCCCCAGCATTTT
>TRBJ1-2|TRBV6-1|TRBD1|-
CASSSGQGDSFYGYTF
TGTGCCAGCAGTTCGGGACAGGGAGACTCCTTTTATGGCTACACCTTC
>TRBJ1-2|TRBV7-2|-|many
CASSPRGADYGYTF
TGTGCCAGCAGCCCTCGGGGGGCCGACTATGGCTACACCTTC
>TRBJ2-1|TRBV6-5|-|-
CASSAGTEQFF
TGTGCCAGCAGCGCCGGGACAGAGCAGTTCTTC
>TRBJ2-5|TRBV28|TRBD1|-
CAILDRAWETQYF
TGTGCCATCCTGGACAGGGCGTGGGAGACCCAGTACTTC
>TRBJ1-2|TRBV10-3|-|-
CAIKTVNYGYTF
TGTGCCATCAAGACGGTTAACTATGGCTACACCTTC
>TRBJ2-2|TRBV6-6|-|-
CASGGELFF
TGTGCCAGTGGCGGGGAGCTGTTTTTT
>TRBJ2-7|TRBV13|TRBD1|-
CASSSTTGREQYF
TGTGCCAGCAGCTCCACGACAGGGCGCGAGCAGTACTTC
>TRBJ1-2|TRBV6-6|TRBD1|few
CASTVGLPGGVGGYTF
TGTGCCAGCACAGTTGGGTTGCCAGGGGGCGTGGGGGGCTACACCTTC
>TRBJ2-3|TRBV7-6|TRBD2|-
CASSLAGGGGSTDTQYF
TGTGCCAGCAGCTTAGCCGGGGGGGGGGGATCGACAGATACGCAGTATTTT
>TRBJ1-2|TRBV6-5|TRBD1|many
CASSMTGQGALDGYTF
TGTGCCAGCAGTATGACCGGACAGGGGGCCTTGGATGGCTACACCTTC
>TRBJ1-2|TRBV12-3/TRBV12-4|TRBD1|-
CASSDRLGQITNYVYTF
TGTGCCAGCAGTGACCGATTGGGACAGATTACTAACTATGTCTACACCTTC
>TRBJ2-3|TRBV6-1|TRBD1|few
CASSDTPHRDRVTDTQYF
TGTGCCAGCAGTGATACTCCACATAGGGACAGGGTCACAGATACGCAGTATTTT
>TRBJ2-2|TRBV29-1|-|-
CSVGKMNTGELFF
TGCAGCGTTGGAAAAATGAACACCGGGGAGCTGTTTTTT
>TRBJ1-1|TRBV12-3/TRBV12-4|-|few
CASTPTGMNTEAFF
TGTGCCAGCACCCCGACAGGTATGAACACTGAAGCTTTCTTT
>TRBJ1-1|TRBV7-2|-|many
CASSLGVYTEAFF
TGTGCCAGCAGCTTAGGGGTCTACACTGAAGCTTTCTTT
>TRBJ1-5|TRBV19|-|-
CASRHRSNQPQHF
TGTGCCAGCCGACATAGGAGCAATCAGCCCCAGCATTTT
>TRBJ1-3|TRBV15|-|few
CATSDKGNENTIYF
TGTGCCACCAGCGATAAGGGGAACGAAAACACCATATATTTT
>TRBJ2-7|TRBV11-1|-|few
CASSPPSAGEQYF
TGTGCCAGCAGCCCGCCAAGCGCGGGGGAGCAGTACTTC
>TRBJ1-2|TRBV12-3/TRBV12-4|-|few
CASSFRTYYGYTF
TGTGCCAGCAGTTTTCGGACGTACTATGGCTACACCTTC
>TRBJ2-3|TRBV7-2|TRBD1|many
CASSRRQGLSTDTQYF
TGTGCCAGCAGCCGAAGACAGGGTTTGAGCACAGATACGCAGTATTTT
>TRBJ1-1|TRBV7-2|-|few
CASSLDVPGLNTEAFF
TGTGCCAGCAGCTTAGACGTTCCAGGATTGAACACTGAAGCTTTCTTT
>TRBJ1-2|TRBV19|-|-
CASSNSEGLHYGYTF
TGTGCCAGTAGTAACTCGGAGGGGCTGCACTATGGCTACACCTTC
>TRBJ2-3|TRBV7-9|-|-
CASSLEGGSGVATDTQYF
TGTGCCAGCAGCTTAGAGGGAGGCTCAGGGGTGGCCACAGATACGCAGTATTTT
>TRBJ1-2|TRBV9|-|few
CASSDVRGGGSGYTF
TGTGCCAGCAGCGACGTTCGGGGTGGGGGAAGTGGCTACACCTTC
>TRBJ2-3|TRBV3-1|-|-
CASSQDGSLLTDTQYF
TGTGCCAGCAGCCAAGATGGGAGCCTACTCACAGATACGCAGTATTTT
>TRBJ1-2|TRBV12-3/TRBV12-4|TRBD1|few
CASSQGQGLNYGYTF
TGTGCCAGCAGCCAGGGACAGGGTCTAAACTATGGCTACACCTTC
>TRBJ2-7|TRBV5-1|-|-
CASSLADSWEQYF
TGCGCCAGCAGCTTGGCCGACAGCTGGGAGCAGTACTTC
>TRBJ2-2|TRBV7-6|-|many
CASSTGLNTGELFF
TGTGCCAGCAGCACCGGACTGAACACCGGGGAGCTGTTTTTT
>TRBJ2-5|TRBV7-3|TRBD1|-
CASSLGTDLETQYF
TGTGCCAGCAGCTTAGGGACAGATTTAGAGACCCAGTACTTC
>TRBJ2-3|TRBV5-1|-|-
CASSLRGRGATDTQYF
TGCGCCAGCAGCTTGCGCGGGCGGGGAGCCACAGATACGCAGTATTTT
>TRBJ2-5|TRBV27|TRBD2|-
CASSSLERGRETQYF
TGTGCCAGCAGTTCCCTTGAGCGGGGGAGGGAGACCCAGTACTTC
>TRBJ2-2|TRBV29-1|TRBD2|-
CSAFGGAAGELFF
TGCAGCGCTTTCGGGGGGGCCGCCGGGGAGCTGTTTTTT
>TRBJ1-5|TRBV20-1|-|-
CSAVGTILQGNQPQHF
TGCAGTGCTGTCGGGACAATTTTACAAGGCAATCAGCCCCAGCATTTT